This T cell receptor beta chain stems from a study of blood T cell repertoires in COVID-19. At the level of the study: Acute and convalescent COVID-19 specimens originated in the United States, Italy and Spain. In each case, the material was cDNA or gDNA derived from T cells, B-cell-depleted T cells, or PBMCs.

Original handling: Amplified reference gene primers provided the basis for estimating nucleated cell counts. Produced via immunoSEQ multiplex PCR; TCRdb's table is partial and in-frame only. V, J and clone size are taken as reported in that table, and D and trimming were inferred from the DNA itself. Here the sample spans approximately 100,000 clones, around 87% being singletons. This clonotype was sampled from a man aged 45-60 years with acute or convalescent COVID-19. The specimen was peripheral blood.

The DNA for the CDR3 is TGTGCCAGCAGCGAACAGGGGGCAACTAATGAAAAACTGTTTTTT. Translated: CASSEQGATNEKLFF. The J gene is TRBJ1-4, the V gene TRBV7-9; 8 bases are a match to TRBD1. CDR3 size: 15 residues. Looked up from germline, CDR1 is SEHNR and CDR2 is FQNEAQ (reference sequence). After removal of 5 bases from V and 0 bases from J, the junction contained 2 bases not matched to a gene.